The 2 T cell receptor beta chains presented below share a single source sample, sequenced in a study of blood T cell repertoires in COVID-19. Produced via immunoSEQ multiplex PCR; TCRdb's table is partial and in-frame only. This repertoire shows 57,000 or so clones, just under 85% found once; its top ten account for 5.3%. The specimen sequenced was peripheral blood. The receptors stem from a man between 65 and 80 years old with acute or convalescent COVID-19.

CDR3 sequence reads: CASTGTGGGLEQYF. For the CDR3, the DNA is TGTGCCAGCACCGGGACAGGCGGGGGCCTCGAGCAGTACTTC. The genes are TRBV2 and TRBJ2-7; the D gene is possibly TRBD1 (8 bases). The V and J ends lost 7 bases and 6 bases respectively, with 19 bases between them. The CDR3 spans 14 residues. The germline V gene has CDR1 SNHLY and CDR2 FYNNEI.

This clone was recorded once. For the CDR3, the DNA is TGTGCCATCAGTGAGAACAGGGGCTCCACTGAAGCTTTCTTT. Amino acid sequence: CAISENRGSTEAFF. J is TRBJ1-1 and V is TRBV10-3; 7 bases align to TRBD1. CDR3 length equals 14 residues. After removal of 2 bases from V and 4 bases from J, the junction contained 4 bases not matched to a gene. Per the germline V gene, CDR1 is ENHRY and CDR2 is SYGVKD.